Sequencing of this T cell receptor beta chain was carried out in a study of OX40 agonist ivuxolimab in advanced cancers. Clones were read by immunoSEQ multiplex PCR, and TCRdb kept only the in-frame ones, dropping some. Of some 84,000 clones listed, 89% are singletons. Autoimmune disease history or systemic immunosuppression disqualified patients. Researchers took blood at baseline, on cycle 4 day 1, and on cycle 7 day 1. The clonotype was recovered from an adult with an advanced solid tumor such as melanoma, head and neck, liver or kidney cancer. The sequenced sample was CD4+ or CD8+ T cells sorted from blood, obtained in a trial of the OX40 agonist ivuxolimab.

CDR3 sequence: CAISESGMLETQYF. The CDR3 DNA is TGTGCCATCAGTGAGTCGGGGATGTTAGAGACCCAGTACTTC. The rearrangement uses TRBV10-3 and TRBJ2-5; no definite D call. There are 14 residues in the CDR3. Germline CDR1 and CDR2: ENHRY and SYGVKD. Trimming shortened V by 0 bases and J by 4 bases, and 9 bases separated the two germline ends.